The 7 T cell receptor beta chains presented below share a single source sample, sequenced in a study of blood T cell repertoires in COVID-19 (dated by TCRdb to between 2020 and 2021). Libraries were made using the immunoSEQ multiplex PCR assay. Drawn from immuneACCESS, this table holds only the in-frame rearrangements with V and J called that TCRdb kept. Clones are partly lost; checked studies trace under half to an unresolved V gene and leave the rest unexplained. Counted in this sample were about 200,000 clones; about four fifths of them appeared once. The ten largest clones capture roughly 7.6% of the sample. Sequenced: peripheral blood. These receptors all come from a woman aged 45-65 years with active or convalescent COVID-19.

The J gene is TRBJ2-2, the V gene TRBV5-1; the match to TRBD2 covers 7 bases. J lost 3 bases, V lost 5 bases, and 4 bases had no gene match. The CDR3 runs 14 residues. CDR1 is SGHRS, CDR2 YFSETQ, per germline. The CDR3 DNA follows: TGCGCCAGCAGTAGGGGAGGGTACACCGGGGAGCTGTTTTTT. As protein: CASSRGGYTGELFF.

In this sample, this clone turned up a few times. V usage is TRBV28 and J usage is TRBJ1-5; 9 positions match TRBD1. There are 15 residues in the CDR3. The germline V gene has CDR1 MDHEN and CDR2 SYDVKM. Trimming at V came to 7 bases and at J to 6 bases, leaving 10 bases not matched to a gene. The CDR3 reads CASITGQGWRQPQHF. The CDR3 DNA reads TGTGCCAGCATAACGGGACAGGGATGGCGTCAGCCCCAGCATTTT.

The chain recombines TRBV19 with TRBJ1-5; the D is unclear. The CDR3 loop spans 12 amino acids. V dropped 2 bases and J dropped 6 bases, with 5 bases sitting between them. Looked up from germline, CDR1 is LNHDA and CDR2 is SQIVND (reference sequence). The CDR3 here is CASSITVQPQHF. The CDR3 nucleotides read TGTGCCAGTAGTATAACGGTTCAGCCCCAGCATTTT.

The CDR3 region has the DNA TGTGCCAGCAGCATGACAGTTGGCCCCGGGGAGCTGTTTTTT. Translating gives CASSMTVGPGELFF. V usage is TRBV5-4 and J usage is TRBJ2-2, with a weak D call TRBD1 (5 bases). The length of the CDR3 is 14 residues. Germline lookup yields CDR1 SGHNT and CDR2 YYREEE (reference sequence). V was clipped by 4 bases and J by 6 bases, with 13 bases between them.

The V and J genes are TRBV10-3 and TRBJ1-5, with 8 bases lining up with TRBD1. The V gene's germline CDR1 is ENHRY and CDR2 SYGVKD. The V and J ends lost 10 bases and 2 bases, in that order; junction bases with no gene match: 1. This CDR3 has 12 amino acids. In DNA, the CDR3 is TGTGCCAGCAGGGGGCGCAATCAGCCCCAGCATTTT. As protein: CASRGRNQPQHF.

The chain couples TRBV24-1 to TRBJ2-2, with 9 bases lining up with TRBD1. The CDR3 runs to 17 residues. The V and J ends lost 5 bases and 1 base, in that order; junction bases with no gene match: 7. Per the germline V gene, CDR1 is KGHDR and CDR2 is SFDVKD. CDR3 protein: CATSGDNRGLNTGELFF. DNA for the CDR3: TGTGCCACCAGTGGAGACAACAGGGGGCTGAACACCGGGGAGCTGTTTTTT.

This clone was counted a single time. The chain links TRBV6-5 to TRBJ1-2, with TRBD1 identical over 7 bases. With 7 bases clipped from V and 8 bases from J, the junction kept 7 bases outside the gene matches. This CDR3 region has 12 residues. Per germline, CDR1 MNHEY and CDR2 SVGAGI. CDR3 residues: CASTRQGQGYTF. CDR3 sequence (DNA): TGTGCCAGCACTCGACAGGGTCAAGGCTACACCTTC.